This T cell receptor beta chain was sequenced in a study of T cells in Graves' hyperthyroidism and ophthalmopathy. Broader study findings: Ophthalmopathy was model-predicted a median roughly six months pre-onset.

What was amplified from RNA transcripts were TCR beta CDR3 regions. Primed by the HTBI set, a first-round RT-PCR was run on the TCR CDR3. MiXCR, run by TCRdb on the multiplex PCR reads, gives a single entry per CDR3 protein. The repertoire consists of 300,000 to 450,000 distinct CDR3 sequences, with around a sixth occurring once and the leading ten covering about 14%. Clinical symptoms, serum thyroxine, TRAb, thyroid ultrasound and orbital computed tomography established diagnosis. Fresh peripheral blood, 10 ml, was the source of the PBMCs. This clonotype was observed at least ten times. The target antigen is unknown. CDR1 is SGHNT and CDR2 is YYREEE in the germline V gene (reference sequence). V lost 4 bases, J lost 2 bases, and 16 bases lay in between. The CDR3 length is 16 residues.

This TCR came from a woman in her thirties or forties with Graves' ophthalmopathy. The sample was blood. The chain combines TRBV5-4 with TRBJ1-5, with D perhaps TRBD1 (6 bases). The chain's CDR3 is CASSVMVSGGNQPQHF. The CDR3 nucleotides read TGTGCCAGCAGCGTAATGGTGTCAGGGGGCAATCAGCCCCAGCATTTT.